These 17 T cell receptor beta chains share one sample of origin, sequenced in a study of T cell responses to AZD1222 COVID-19 vaccine. Libraries were prepared by immunoSEQ multiplex PCR; TCRdb keeps only in-frame clonotypes and omits some of them. The sample lists 75,000 to 90,000 clones; around 84% were seen once. The sequences come from peripheral blood, collected on day 0 of AZD1222 vaccination. Source of these receptors: an adult in good health.

V gene TRBV12-3 or TRBV12-4 combines with J gene TRBJ1-2; D not certain. This CDR3 has 13 amino acids. V lost 2 bases to trimming and J lost 1 base, with 5 bases between them. CDR3 in DNA: TGTGCCAGCAGTTTAAGGGATAACTATGGCTACACCTTC. This codes for CASSLRDNYGYTF.

V is TRBV12-3 or TRBV12-4 and J is TRBJ1-1; D may be TRBD1 (5 bases). V was pared by 2 bases and J by 9 bases, with 13 bases between. This CDR3 has 13 residues. In DNA form, the CDR3 reads TGTGCCAGCAGTTTAAGGGGCCCGCACAAAGCTTTCTTT. It yields the protein CASSLRGPHKAFF.

The chain is built from TRBV6-5 and TRBJ2-7; D may be TRBD1 (6 bases). V lost 6 bases and J 0 bases, leaving 12 bases between the germline ends. The CDR3 spans 14 residues. Germline-derived CDR1 and CDR2 are MNHEY and SVGAGI. The CDR3 region is CASSPTGGSYEQYF. The CDR3 region has the DNA TGTGCCAGCAGCCCGACAGGTGGCTCCTACGAGCAGTACTTC.

The J gene is TRBJ1-2, the V gene TRBV7-8; D unclear. The CDR3 spans 14 residues. The germline V gene encodes CDR1 SGHVS and CDR2 FQNEAQ. The V gene lost 1 base and the J gene lost 5 bases, with 11 bases spanning the gap. The CDR3 DNA sequence: TGTGCCAGCAGCTTAGAGGCCACAAGTTATGGCTACACCTTC. The encoded protein is CASSLEATSYGYTF. Together with reference TRBV7-8 and TRBJ1-2, the CDR3 gives the full variable domain: GAGVSQSPRYKVAKRGQDVALRCDPISGHVSLFWYQQALGQGPEFLTYFQNEAQLDKSGLPSDRFFAERPEGSVSTLKIQRTQQEDSAVYLCASSLEATSYGYTFGSGTRLTVV.

The gene calls are TRBV20-1 and TRBJ2-7; D is ambiguous. The CDR3 contains 15 residues. Germline V CDR1 and CDR2: DFQATT, SNEGSKA (reference sequence). Between the trimmed V and J ends, which lost 3 bases and 3 bases, there was a span of 18 bases. The CDR3 bases are TGCAGTGCTAGTCCGCGACCTACCGACCGCTACGAGCAGTACTTC. Protein: CSASPRPTDRYEQYF.

This clone has only a few counts. J is TRBJ1-6 and V is TRBV6-1; a possible D gene is TRBD1 (5 bases). Trimming left V 2 bases short and J 9 bases short, with 14 bases between. The CDR3 covers 15 residues. Germline values: CDR1 MNHNS, CDR2 SASEGT. The CDR3 is CASSESGMGGSPLHF. The CDR3, as DNA: TGTGCCAGCAGTGAAAGCGGGATGGGGGGTTCACCCCTCCACTTT.

The chain recombines TRBV29-1 with TRBJ2-3; no firm D call. This CDR3 has 13 residues. The germline gives CDR1 SQVTM, CDR2 ANQGSEA. Trimming shortened V by 7 bases and J by 1 base, and 12 bases separated the two germline ends. CDR3 nucleotides: TGCAGCGGCAACCGGCAGGGCACAGATACGCAGTATTTT. The encoded protein is CSGNRQGTDTQYF.

The chain combines TRBV11-1 with TRBJ2-7; TRBD2 is a possible D gene (5 bases). The CDR3 sequence is 13 residues long. Germline values: CDR1 SGHAT, CDR2 FQDESV (reference sequence). With 5 bases removed from V and 4 bases from J, the gap between germline ends came to 12 bases. The CDR3 nucleotides are TGTGCCAGCAGCACCCGACGGGAATACGAGCAGTACTTC. It translates to CASSTRREYEQYF.

This rearrangement joins TRBV7-9 to TRBJ2-4; tentatively, D is TRBD1 (6 bases). Germline assignment: CDR1 SEHNR and CDR2 FQNEAQ (reference sequence). Trimming took off 5 bases at V and 0 bases at J, with 11 bases between the two ends. The CDR3 runs to 15 residues. As DNA, the CDR3 is TGTGCCAGCAGCATCCCCAGGGGAGCCAAAAACATTCAGTACTTC. Amino acid sequence: CASSIPRGAKNIQYF. The full variable domain, in which reference TRBV7-9 and TRBJ2-4 provide the parts outside the CDR3, is DTGVSQNPRHKITKRGQNVTFRCDPISEHNRLYWYRQTLGQGPEFLTYFQNEAQLEKSRLLSDRFSAERPKGSFSTLEIQRTEQGDSAMYLCASSIPRGAKNIQYFGAGTRLSVL.

The chain uses TRBV19 and TRBJ2-7; 13 bases agree with TRBD2. Losses at the gene ends were 7 bases for V and 5 bases for J; bases not matched to a gene: 8. From germline, CDR1 is LNHDA and CDR2 SQIVND (reference sequence). This CDR3 is 15 amino acids long. The CDR3 coding sequence is TGTGCCAGTACCTTAACTAGCGGGGGGGACCACGAGCAGTACTTC. Protein: CASTLTSGGDHEQYF.

This chain uses TRBV18 with TRBJ1-5, with 10 bases that match TRBD1. Germline V CDR1 and CDR2: KGHSH, LQKENI. The CDR3 spans 15 residues. V lost 4 bases and J lost 5; bases outside the gene matches: 5. This CDR3 reads CASSRRDRGHQPQHF. The CDR3 DNA reads TGTGCCAGCTCACGCCGGGACAGGGGCCATCAGCCCCAGCATTTT.

J is TRBJ2-1 and V is TRBV5-4; either TRBD1 or TRBD2 may supply D (6 bases each). Trimming removed 5 bases at V and 0 bases at J, with 18 bases between. Germline V gene sequence: CDR1 SGHNT, CDR2 YYREEE (reference sequence). This CDR3 is built from 17 residues. The CDR3 DNA sequence: TGTGCCAGCAGGGCGGGGCAGGGGCCTAGCTCCTACAATGAGCAGTTCTTC. As protein: CASRAGQGPSSYNEQFF.

This clone was detected a few times. For the CDR3, the DNA is TGTGCCAGCGGGGGACCGTCGGGCCAGGGCGAGCAGTACTTC. Translation gives CASGGPSGQGEQYF. This chain uses TRBV2 with TRBJ2-7; D assignment may be TRBD1 or TRBD2 (5 bases each). V lost 8 bases, J lost 6 bases, and 20 bases lay in between. Germline CDR1 and CDR2: SNHLY and FYNNEI. CDR3 length: 14 amino acids.

This clone was recorded only once. The genes are TRBV6-5 and TRBJ2-1; D is ambiguous. The CDR3 length is 12 residues. Germline lookup yields CDR1 MNHEY and CDR2 SVGAGI. V was shortened by 11 bases and J by 0 bases, with 8 bases between the two germline ends. In DNA, the CDR3 is TGTGCCTCCACCTTCTCCTACAATGAGCAGTTCTTC. This translates into CASTFSYNEQFF.

The chain uses TRBV7-2 and TRBJ2-7; TRBD1 matches 9 bases. The CDR3 has 17 residues. CDR1 and CDR2 (germline): SGHTA, FQGNSA. The J segment lost 1 base and the V segment lost 6 bases, leaving 13 bases of the junction unmatched. CDR3 region: CASRRLIAGQGSYEQYF. The DNA for the CDR3 is TGTGCCAGCAGACGTTTAATTGCGGGACAGGGTTCCTACGAGCAGTACTTC.

Details on this clone: Within the sample, other DNA sequences also encode this same CDR3. The genes are TRBV7-2 and TRBJ1-1, with a possible D match to TRBD1 (5 bases). The CDR3 consists of 13 residues. V was shortened by 5 bases and J by 1 base, with 8 bases between the two germline ends. Germline CDR1 SGHTA, CDR2 FQGNSA. The CDR3 loop is CASSPGQNTEAFF. The CDR3 nucleotides read TGTGCCAGCAGCCCCGGACAGAACACTGAAGCTTTCTTT.

This clone is a singleton in its sample. The V gene is TRBV3-1 (or the pseudogene TRBV3-2), the J gene TRBJ2-1; the match to TRBD2 covers 11 bases. Germline V lookup: CDR1 LGHDT, CDR2 YNNKEL (reference sequence). V shed 2 bases and J 9 bases; nucleotides not matched to a gene: 6. The CDR3 covers 15 residues. The DNA of the CDR3 is TGTGCCAGCAGCCAACCGACTAGCGGGGCACGTGAGCAGTTCTTC. This gives the protein CASSQPTSGAREQFF.